What follows are 25 T cell receptor beta chains derived from one specimen sequenced in a study of vaccination and CD4 T cells after COVID-19. Time point described: late sampling 161 to 241 days after vaccination in a few convalescent patients. Sample treatment: approximately 9-day PBMC culture with coronavirus spike peptide pools or control peptides (ViraFEST assay). The antigens these receptors bind are not known. Oncomine TCR Beta short-read sequencing was applied to DNA from cultured CD4+ T cells. From the PCR reads, TCRdb called clonotypes with MiXCR, one entry per CDR3 protein. This sample has some 20,000 distinct CDR3 sequences, with around two fifths found just once. Specimen: CD4+ T cells from blood, cultured in vitro, collected about 7 months after SARS-CoV-2 vaccination. The receptors shown here come from a human donor who had recovered from COVID-19.

The chain joins TRBV7-2 to TRBJ1-2; D perhaps matches TRBD1 (6 bases). CDR3 size: 13 residues. Per the germline V gene, CDR1 is SGHTA and CDR2 is FQGNSA. V was pared by 5 bases and J by 10 bases, with 17 bases between. CDR3 DNA: TGTGCCAGCAGCCCCGGACAGCACTGGGACTACACCTTC. Translated, it gives CASSPGQHWDYTF.

CDR3 DNA: TGTGCCAGCAGTTACGGGGGGGAGGAGACCCAGTACTTC. This encodes CASSYGGEETQYF. V gene TRBV6-5 combines with J gene TRBJ2-5; 7 bases align to TRBD2. Germline assignment: CDR1 MNHEY and CDR2 SVGAGI. The CDR3 covers 13 residues. J was trimmed by 5 bases and V by 2 bases; bases with no gene match: 2.

The chain carries TRBV7-2 and TRBJ2-5; no clear D. With 2 bases removed from V and 6 bases from J, the gap between germline ends came to 16 bases. Germline V gives CDR1 SGHTA, CDR2 FQGNSA. The CDR3 spans 15 residues. This CDR3 is CASSLSSVLRKTQYF. The CDR3 bases are TGTGCCAGCAGCTTATCTTCGGTCCTGCGAAAGACCCAGTACTTC.

The chain is built from TRBV2 and TRBJ1-2, with 8 positions matching TRBD1. CDR1 is SNHLY and CDR2 is FYNNEI in the germline V gene. The CDR3 is 14 amino acids. J lost 2 bases, V lost 4 bases, and 3 bases had no gene match. CDR3 sequence: CASSAYRGNYGYTF. The CDR3 DNA reads as TGTGCCAGCAGTGCTTACAGGGGGAACTATGGCTACACCTTC.

The V gene is TRBV7-2, the J gene TRBJ2-7, with a possible D match to TRBD1 (5 bases). Trimming removed 2 bases at V and 6 bases at J, with 14 bases between. The CDR3 is 14 amino acids. Germline V gives CDR1 SGHTA, CDR2 FQGNSA. The chain's CDR3 is CASSLTLQGSEQYF. In nucleotides, the CDR3 is TGTGCCAGCAGCTTAACCCTGCAGGGAAGCGAGCAGTACTTC.

The V and J genes are TRBV7-9 and TRBJ2-1; 8 bases line up with TRBD1. The CDR3 totals 14 residues. Per the germline V gene, CDR1 is SEHNR and CDR2 is FQNEAQ (reference sequence). The J segment lost 7 bases and the V segment lost 5 bases, leaving 7 bases of the junction unmatched. The CDR3 protein is CASSLSQGANEQFF. CDR3 DNA: TGTGCCAGCAGCCTGAGTCAGGGGGCAAATGAGCAGTTCTTC.

This clonotype was seen a handful of times. Mismatch with germline at one junction end may stem from a read error. V gene TRBV7-6 combines with J gene TRBJ2-5; the match to TRBD2 covers 8 bases. The CDR3 length is 16 residues. CDR1 SGHVS and CDR2 FNYEAQ come from the germline V gene. The CDR3 DNA is TGTGCTAGCAGCTTAGGGTCTAGCGGGTTCCAAGAGACCCAGTACTTC. It specifies CASSLGSSGFQETQYF. The whole variable domain, filled in from reference TRBV7-6 and TRBJ2-5, reads GAGVSQSPRYKVTKRGQDVALRCDPISGHVSLYWYRQALGQGPEFLTYFNYEAQQDKSGLPNDRFSAERPEGSISTLTIQRTEQRDSAMYRCASSLGSSGFQETQYFGPGTRLLVL.

The chain combines TRBV7-9 with TRBJ2-2, with D uncertain. Germline-derived CDR1 and CDR2 are SEHNR and FQNEAQ (reference sequence). The ends were cut back, 0 bases at V and 5 bases at J, with 7 bases in the middle. CDR3 length: 14 residues. The CDR3 protein is CASSLALDTGELFF. CDR3 coding DNA: TGTGCCAGCAGCTTAGCGTTGGATACCGGGGAGCTGTTTTTT. Full variable domain (rest looked up from reference TRBV7-9 and TRBJ2-2): DTGVSQNPRHKITKRGQNVTFRCDPISEHNRLYWYRQTLGQGPEFLTYFQNEAQLEKSRLLSDRFSAERPKGSFSTLEIQRTEQGDSAMYLCASSLALDTGELFFGEGSRLTVL.

A single count supports this clonotype. One junction end disagrees with the germline gene, perhaps due to a read error. V gene TRBV6-1 combines with J gene TRBJ1-2, with a weak D call TRBD1 (5 bases). This CDR3 has 15 amino acids. Germline values: CDR1 MNHNS, CDR2 SASEGT. The CDR3 region is CTSTTSIGTDYGYTF. The CDR3 coding sequence is TGTACCAGCACGACGTCGATAGGGACGGACTATGGCTACACCTTC.

The V gene is TRBV7-9, the J gene TRBJ2-5; 8 bases fit TRBD2. Trimming at V came to 2 bases and at J to 4 bases, leaving 3 bases not matched to a gene. The CDR3 loop spans 14 amino acids. Germline-derived CDR1 and CDR2 are SEHNR and FQNEAQ (reference sequence). This CDR3 is CASSLWAGGETQYF. CDR3 DNA: TGTGCCAGCAGCTTATGGGCGGGGGGAGAGACCCAGTACTTC.

This clonotype was seen repeatedly, ten times or more. The chain joins TRBV19 to TRBJ2-7, with D possibly matching TRBD1 (6 bases). From germline, CDR1 is LNHDA and CDR2 SQIVND (reference sequence). The CDR3 length is 12 residues. V shed 4 bases and J shed 4 bases, with 8 bases lying between them. CDR3 sequence: CASSTQGYEQYF. CDR3 nucleotide sequence: TGTGCCAGTAGTACACAGGGATACGAGCAGTACTTC.

The V call is TRBV12-3 or TRBV12-4, the J call TRBJ1-2, with D possibly being TRBD1 (6 bases). V was trimmed by 3 bases and J by 7 bases, leaving 9 bases between them. The CDR3 sequence is 12 residues long. Here the CDR3 DNA reads TGTGCCAGCAGTTTCAGGGGTTTTGGCTACACCTTC. This gives the protein CASSFRGFGYTF.

This chain links TRBV5-6 with TRBJ2-3; 9 positions match TRBD1. The V and J ends lost 6 bases and 4 bases, in that order; junction bases with no gene match: 6. Germline V gives CDR1 SGHDT, CDR2 YYEEEE. This CDR3 spans 14 amino acids. The CDR3: CASTGTGRSDTQYF. In DNA form, the CDR3 reads TGTGCCAGCACCGGGACAGGGAGGTCAGATACGCAGTATTTT.

This chain connects TRBV6-2 or TRBV6-3 to TRBJ2-3; perhaps TRBD2 as D (5 bases). Trimming shortened V by 7 bases and J by 2 bases, and 19 bases separated the two germline ends. The CDR3 runs 16 residues. CDR1 and CDR2 from the germline V gene are MNHEY and SVGEGT. This CDR3 reads CASTSSWTQITDTQYF. The CDR3 DNA follows: TGTGCCAGCACTTCCTCATGGACTCAGATCACAGATACGCAGTATTTT.

A single count supports this clonotype. The rearrangement links TRBV7-2 to TRBJ2-3; 11 bases match TRBD2. This CDR3 is built from 18 residues. Unmatched junction bases numbered 11, after V lost 2 bases and J lost 4 bases. Germline CDR1 SGHTA, CDR2 FQGNSA. The chain's CDR3 is CASSLSVSSGGAPDTQYF. CDR3 coding DNA: TGTGCCAGCAGCTTATCTGTTAGTAGCGGGGGGGCCCCAGATACGCAGTATTTT.

Comment on this clonotype: One end of the junction is discordant with germline, which a read error may explain. V and J are TRBV20-1 and TRBJ1-6; D is possibly TRBD1 (5 bases). Germline V lookup: CDR1 DFQATT, CDR2 SNEGSKA (reference sequence). This CDR3 is 15 amino acids long. The CDR3 loop is CSASPSRVIPSPRHF. CDR3 bases: TGCAGTGCTAGTCCCAGCAGGGTGATACCTTCACCCCGCCACTTT.

This chain uses TRBV6-5 with TRBJ1-5; D is possibly TRBD1 (6 bases). Deletions cut 0 bases from V and 5 bases from J, with 8 bases between. From germline, CDR1 is MNHEY and CDR2 SVGAGI. This CDR3 comprises 14 residues. The CDR3 here is CASSYSYRDQPQHF. The DNA of the CDR3 is TGTGCCAGCAGTTACTCTTACAGGGATCAGCCCCAGCATTTT.

The rearrangement links TRBV6-2 or TRBV6-3 to TRBJ2-7, with TRBD2 identical over 10 bases. The CDR3 length is 17 residues. Trimming took 2 bases from V and 3 from J; bases not matched to a gene: 10. From germline, CDR1 is MNHEY and CDR2 SVGEGT. DNA for the CDR3: TGTGCCAGCAGTTACGCCCCTGGACTAGCGGAAAACTACGAGCAGTACTTC. It translates to CASSYAPGLAENYEQYF.

The rearrangement joins TRBV6-1 to TRBJ2-1; 13 nucleotides line up with TRBD2. The V gene end was trimmed by 6 bases and the J gene end by 4 bases; junction bases not matched to a gene: 3. The CDR3 extends over 15 amino acids. Germline V CDR1 and CDR2: MNHNS, SASEGT. Here the CDR3 DNA reads TGTGCCAGCAGCAGACTAGCGGGAGGTTACAATGAGCAGTTCTTC. Amino acids: CASSRLAGGYNEQFF.

The chain carries TRBV11-3 and TRBJ2-7; a weak D match, TRBD2 (7 bases). This CDR3 comprises 14 residues. The V and J ends lost 5 bases and 3 bases respectively, with 14 bases between them. Germline assignment: CDR1 SGHNT and CDR2 YENEEA. CDR3 coding DNA: TGTGCCAGCAGCCCAGGGGAGGGTCACTACGAGCAGTACTTC. This sequence encodes CASSPGEGHYEQYF.

The V call is TRBV18, the J call TRBJ1-1; the match to TRBD1 covers 12 bases. V trimming: 1 base; J trimming: 4 bases; junction bases outside the gene matches: 4. Germline CDR1 KGHSH, CDR2 LQKENI. The CDR3 loop spans 16 amino acids. The CDR3 is CASSPQGQGAITEAFF. The CDR3 DNA is TGTGCCAGCTCACCACAGGGACAGGGGGCGATCACTGAAGCTTTCTTT.

The chain joins TRBV19 to TRBJ2-7; 11 bases match TRBD1. This CDR3 has 14 amino acids. V shed 10 bases and J 7 bases; nucleotides not matched to a gene: 12. Germline values: CDR1 LNHDA, CDR2 SQIVND (reference sequence). Here the CDR3 reads CATGRGQGGLEQYF. The CDR3, as DNA: TGTGCCACCGGCCGGGGACAGGGGGGCCTAGAGCAGTACTTC.

For this clonotype: An end of the junction differs from the germline gene, which may be a read error. The genes are TRBV6-4 and TRBJ1-3; D is unresolved. The CDR3 has 16 residues. Germline assignment: CDR1 MRHNA and CDR2 SNTAGT. The CDR3 loop is CASSESKLVTGNTIYF. The CDR3 DNA follows: TGTGCCAGCAGTGAATCGAAATTAGTGACTGGTAACACCATATATTTT.

The genes are TRBV20-1 and TRBJ1-5, with D hard to call. V was cut by 0 bases and J by 2 bases, with 8 bases left in between. Germline V gene lookup returns CDR1 DFQATT and CDR2 SNEGSKA (reference sequence). This CDR3 has 14 amino acids. The CDR3 nucleotides read TGCAGTGCTAGAGACCTCTGGGGCAATCAGCCCCAGCATTTT. It translates to CSARDLWGNQPQHF.

This clonotype showed up just a few times. The V call is TRBV5-4, the J call TRBJ2-7, with 8 bases identical to TRBD2. Germline V gives CDR1 SGHNT, CDR2 YYREEE (reference sequence). This CDR3 contains 14 residues. V shed 0 bases, J shed 4 bases, and the junction held 3 bases outside the gene matches. The CDR3 bases are TGTGCCAGCAGCTTGGCTAGCGGGCGATACGAGCAGTACTTC. Translating gives CASSLASGRYEQYF.